A selection of T cell receptor beta chains follows, all from one sample in a study of T cell changes during pregnancy in multiple sclerosis. Measured with immunoSEQ multiplex PCR; TCRdb has only the in-frame clones, and not every one. The sample lists about 42,000 clones, approximately 92% occurring once. The specimen comprised CD4+ T cells from peripheral blood mononuclear cells, sampled in the second trimester of pregnancy. The receptors here all came from a female donor in good health, enrolled as a control in a pregnancy study. Both conserved end residues are part of each CDR3. A D gene is named only where the DNA matches it firmly. Clone size is not always given. Where it is, it says once, few, many or a class for expanded clones.

v_call	clone_size	d_call	j_call	cdr3_aa	cdr3_nt
TRBV28	.	.	TRBJ2-2	CASSSGQGGWAGELFF	TGTGCCAGCAGTTCAGGACAGGGAGGGTGGGCCGGGGAGCTGTTTTTT
TRBV5-4	.	.	TRBJ2-3	CASSSTPSTDTQYF	TGTGCCAGCAGCTCCACACCTAGCACAGATACGCAGTATTTT
TRBV4-2	.	TRBD1	TRBJ2-2	CASSQVGQGNTGELFF	TGTGCCAGCAGCCAAGTGGGACAGGGGAACACCGGGGAGCTGTTTTTT
TRBV23-1	.	TRBD1	TRBJ2-7	CASSQSRDSSSYEQYF	TGCGCCAGCAGTCAATCACGGGACAGTAGCTCCTACGAGCAGTACTTC
TRBV15	.	TRBD2	TRBJ2-1	CATSRVGRGGNEQFF	TGTGCCACCAGCAGAGTCGGGCGGGGGGGCAATGAGCAGTTCTTC
TRBV28	.	.	TRBJ1-1	CASSLQGANTEAFF	TGTGCCAGCAGTCTACAGGGAGCGAACACTGAAGCTTTCTTT
TRBV15	.	TRBD1	TRBJ2-1	CATSSPTGPRYNEQFF	TGTGCCACCAGCAGCCCGACAGGGCCCCGCTACAATGAGCAGTTCTTC
TRBV6-1	.	.	TRBJ1-2	CASGTDSRYGYTF	TGTGCCAGCGGCACGGACAGCCGCTATGGCTACACCTTC
TRBV15	.	TRBD2	TRBJ2-4	CATSRGASGSLAKNIQYF	TGTGCCACCAGCAGAGGGGCTAGCGGGAGCCTAGCCAAAAACATTCAGTACTTC
TRBV7-9	.	.	TRBJ2-3	CASSLRSTGDTQYF	TGTGCCAGCAGCCTACGGTCGACAGGTGATACGCAGTATTTT
TRBV27	.	TRBD1	TRBJ2-3	CASSIYGQGVSTDTQYF	TGTGCCAGCAGTATCTACGGACAGGGCGTAAGCACAGATACGCAGTATTTT
TRBV5-1	.	TRBD1	TRBJ2-3	CASSEGQGLRADTQYF	TGCGCCAGCAGCGAGGGACAGGGCCTAAGGGCAGATACGCAGTATTTT
TRBV29-1	.	TRBD1	TRBJ2-7	CSVEDRQGGRDEQYF	TGCAGCGTTGAAGACCGACAGGGTGGTAGGGACGAGCAGTACTTC
TRBV20-1	.	.	TRBJ2-5	CSARGGETQYF	TGCAGTGCTAGGGGCGGGGAGACCCAGTACTTC
TRBV7-7	.	TRBD2	TRBJ2-2	CASSPPRASGRSGELFF	TGTGCTAGCAGCCCTCCCCGGGCTAGCGGGAGATCCGGGGAGCTGTTTTTT
TRBV18	.	TRBD1	TRBJ1-1	CASSPQGDTEAFF	TGTGCCAGCTCGCCCCAGGGGGACACTGAAGCTTTCTTT
TRBV28	.	.	TRBJ2-7	CASSRSAGGSQYF	TGTGCCAGCAGTCGGAGTGCCGGTGGTTCGCAGTACTTC
TRBV6-5	.	.	TRBJ2-1	CASTSRGPVYNEQFF	TGTGCCAGCACCTCGCGGGGACCCGTCTACAATGAGCAGTTCTTC
TRBV19	.	TRBD2	TRBJ2-1	CASSTRLAPYNEQFF	TGTGCCAGTAGTACCCGACTAGCGCCCTACAATGAGCAGTTCTTC
TRBV11-2	.	.	TRBJ1-1	CASSASTEAFF	TGTGCCAGCAGCGCGTCCACTGAAGCTTTCTTT
TRBV6-5	.	TRBD2	TRBJ2-7	CASSLLAGVPHEQYF	TGTGCCAGCAGTTTACTAGCGGGAGTCCCCCACGAGCAGTACTTC
TRBV30	.	.	TRBJ2-7	CACVRGRGYEQYF	TGTGCCTGTGTCCGGGGCAGGGGTTACGAGCAGTACTTC
TRBV9	.	TRBD1	TRBJ1-5	CASSVDGTGHQPQHF	TGTGCCAGCAGCGTAGACGGGACAGGGCATCAGCCCCAGCATTTT
TRBV5-1	.	TRBD1	TRBJ2-5	CASTTPGGVETQYF	TGCGCCAGCACTACCCCAGGGGGCGTTGAGACCCAGTACTTC
TRBV6-1	.	TRBD1	TRBJ2-7	CASQLGQGFYEQYF	TGTGCCAGCCAGCTGGGACAGGGCTTCTACGAGCAGTACTTC
TRBV6-1	once	.	TRBJ2-3	CASSLSVADTQYF	TGTGCCAGCAGTTTGTCGGTGGCAGATACGCAGTATTTT
TRBV10-2	.	TRBD2	TRBJ2-2	CASSELPSGGPRELFF	TGCGCCAGCAGTGAGTTGCCGAGCGGGGGCCCCCGGGAGCTGTTTTTT
TRBV19	.	TRBD2	TRBJ2-1	CASSIDIGASGRYNEQFF	TGTGCCAGTAGTATAGATATAGGGGCTAGCGGAAGATACAATGAGCAGTTCTTC
TRBV11-3	.	.	TRBJ2-1	CASSLARSSNEQFF	TGTGCCAGCAGCTTAGCGCGGAGCTCGAATGAGCAGTTCTTC
TRBV7-2	.	TRBD2	TRBJ2-1	CASSSSPVGRGAPEQFF	TGTGCCAGCAGCTCATCCCCGGTAGGGAGGGGCGCTCCAGAGCAGTTCTTC
TRBV18	.	.	TRBJ1-5	CASSSGQPYSNQPQHF	TGTGCCAGCTCATCCGGACAGCCTTATAGCAATCAGCCCCAGCATTTT
TRBV10-3	.	.	TRBJ2-2	CAISNLKEAGELFF	TGTGCCATCTCTAATCTGAAGGAGGCCGGGGAGCTGTTTTTT
TRBV7-8	.	.	TRBJ1-3	CASSLELYGNTIYF	TGTGCCAGCAGCTTAGAACTGTATGGAAACACCATATATTTT
TRBV4-1	once	.	TRBJ2-1	CASSHGDFRSEQFF	TGCGCCAGCAGCCATGGGGACTTCAGGAGTGAGCAGTTCTTC
TRBV7-2	.	.	TRBJ2-5	CASSPGRWPETQYF	TGTGCCAGCAGCCCGGGGAGGTGGCCGGAGACCCAGTACTTC
TRBV27	.	TRBD2	TRBJ2-3	CASAPGGTTDTQYF	TGTGCCAGCGCACCGGGAGGAACCACAGATACGCAGTATTTT
TRBV30	.	.	TRBJ2-3	CAWSGRQRSKDTQYF	TGTGCCTGGAGTGGAAGACAGAGGTCCAAGGATACGCAGTATTTT
TRBV7-9	.	.	TRBJ1-2	CASSTGSGYTF	TGTGCCAGCAGCACAGGGAGCGGCTACACCTTC
TRBV27	.	TRBD1	TRBJ2-3	CASSPGDRAGTDTQYF	TGTGCCAGCAGTCCGGGGGACAGGGCGGGCACAGATACGCAGTATTTT
TRBV7-8	once	TRBD1	TRBJ1-5	CASSLYLAGTGSNQPQHF	TGTGCCAGCAGCTTATACTTAGCCGGGACAGGGAGCAATCAGCCCCAGCATTTT
TRBV15	.	TRBD1	TRBJ2-2	CATRKAGQVGTGELFF	TGTGCCACCAGAAAGGCCGGACAGGTGGGCACCGGGGAGCTGTTTTTT
TRBV7-9	.	.	TRBJ2-2	CASSFGREYTGELFF	TGTGCCAGCAGCTTTGGACGGGAGTACACCGGGGAGCTGTTTTTT
TRBV25-1	.	TRBD2	TRBJ2-1	CASSYTGGSYNEQFF	TGTGCCAGCAGCTATACGGGAGGATCATACAATGAGCAGTTCTTC
TRBV18	.	.	TRBJ1-2	CASSPPGYGYTF	TGTGCCAGCTCACCCCCGGGCTATGGCTACACCTTC
TRBV7-3	.	.	TRBJ2-1	CASSLGGGPYNEQFF	TGTGCCAGCAGCTTGGGAGGGGGTCCTTACAATGAGCAGTTCTTC
TRBV5-4	.	.	TRBJ1-2	CASSSPPLTTIYGYTF	TGTGCCAGCAGCTCGCCCCCACTAACCACGATCTATGGCTACACCTTC
TRBV18	.	.	TRBJ2-5	CASSPPPEGETQYF	TGTGCCAGCTCACCCCCCCCGGAGGGTGAGACCCAGTACTTC
TRBV19	few	.	TRBJ1-5	CASSPLGGNQPQHF	TGTGCCAGTAGTCCACTAGGTGGCAATCAGCCCCAGCATTTT
TRBV5-1	.	TRBD2	TRBJ2-1	CASSGQTSGSSHEQFF	TGCGCCAGCAGCGGACAGACTAGCGGGAGTTCCCATGAGCAGTTCTTC
TRBV7-3	.	TRBD1	TRBJ2-7	CASSLGTGPTYEQYF	TGTGCCAGCAGCTTAGGGACAGGGCCAACCTACGAGCAGTACTTC
TRBV21-1	few	.	TRBJ2-7	CASSKGHSYEQYF	TGTGCCAGCAGCAAAGGACACTCCTACGAGCAGTACTTC
TRBV9	.	.	TRBJ2-2	CASSVTSGSTGELFF	TGTGCCAGCAGCGTTACTTCGGGGAGCACCGGGGAGCTGTTTTTT
TRBV7-9	.	TRBD1	TRBJ2-7	CASSSLGEGANGEQYF	TGTGCCAGCAGCTCCCTCGGCGAGGGGGCTAATGGCGAGCAGTACTTC